The TCR beta chain under discussion was sequenced for a study of cytomegalovirus exposure and HLA in healthy donors. At the level of the study: Findings of an earlier analysis included around 120 million unique TCR beta sequences from around 180 million T cells. Study conclusions and caveats: HLA restriction was apparent for most CMV-associated TCR beta chains in a later analysis. The likely explanation for a cluster of highly shared sequence variants was sequencing artifact.

The CDR3 runs to 16 residues. With regard to this clone: What it binds is not known.

The PCR had 60 Vbeta and 13 Jbeta primers. Original methodology: A later analysis counted about 80 million unique TCR beta chains, 9.5 million to 12 million shared. The method was immunoSEQ multiplex PCR; TCRdb's version includes in-frame clones alone and lacks a portion of them. V and J calls and clone size are given by that table; D and trimming were obtained from the DNA. The sample holds 150,000 to 200,000 clones; over 60% are singletons and the top ten take 0.85% to 1.4%. The receptor was derived from a woman in her thirties or forties in good health and CMV-seronegative. The V call is TRBV21-1, the J call TRBJ1-2; the D segment call TRBD1 is taken from the table without a DNA check. TRBV21-1 is a recognized pseudogene. Sequences were obtained from PBMCs. This chain's CDR3 is CASNRDRGLLDYGYTF. The CDR3 bases are TGTGCCAGCAACCGGGACAGGGGCCTTCTAGACTATGGCTACACCTTC.